Below, 10 T cell receptor beta chains from the same sample are listed, as sequenced in a study of cytomegalovirus exposure and HLA in healthy donors. A multiplex PCR was run with 60 Vbeta primers and 13 Jbeta primers. TCRdb keeps only in-frame clones here, not all; method: immunoSEQ multiplex PCR. The repertoire table contains 130,000 to 150,000 clones. Sequencing input: PBMCs. The receptors originated from a man in his forties in good health and CMV-seronegative.

The CDR3 sequence: CASSPPRVDRVDRRAFF. CDR3 DNA sequence: TGTGCCAGCAGCCCCCCCCGTGTGGACAGGGTAGATCGTCGGGCTTTCTTT. This chain links TRBV21-1 with TRBJ1-1; the tabulated D call, TRBD1, remains unverified against the DNA. TRBV21-1 is listed as a pseudogene. This CDR3 is 17 amino acids long.

CDR3 DNA sequence: TGTGCCAGCTTCGGGGGAGTATTCGCTGGAAACACCATATATTTT. Translation gives CASFGGVFAGNTIYF. The chain joins TRBV6-1 to TRBJ1-3; the D gene is possibly TRBD1 (5 bases). The CDR3 is 15 residues long. The V gene's germline CDR1 is MNHNS and CDR2 SASEGT. With 8 bases removed from V and 2 bases from J, the gap between germline ends came to 16 bases.

The rearrangement joins TRBV10-3 to TRBJ2-1, with 8 nucleotides matching TRBD2. The V gene end was trimmed by 3 bases and the J gene end by 6 bases; junction bases not matched to a gene: 7. Germline loops: CDR1 ENHRY, CDR2 SYGVKD. The CDR3 contains 15 residues. This CDR3 is CAISESGRGINEQFF. The DNA of the CDR3 is TGTGCCATCAGTGAAAGCGGGAGAGGTATCAATGAGCAGTTCTTC.

The V and J genes are TRBV5-1 and TRBJ1-6; TRBD1 matches 8 bases. The germline V gene has CDR1 SGHRS and CDR2 YFSETQ. V lost 2 bases and J lost 8; bases outside the gene matches: 6. The CDR3 extends over 15 amino acids. The CDR3 sequence: CASSLKGQGDSPLHF. As DNA, the CDR3 is TGCGCCAGCAGCTTAAAAGGACAGGGAGATTCACCCCTCCACTTT.

The chain combines TRBV5-4 with TRBJ1-1; 7 nucleotides match TRBD1. The CDR3 contains 14 residues. The ends lost 1 base at V and 5 bases at J; junction bases unmatched: 5. Per the germline V gene, CDR1 is SGHNT and CDR2 is YYREEE (reference sequence). The CDR3 DNA follows: TGTGCCAGCAGCTTGAAAGGGGGCATTACTGAAGCTTTCTTT. It is translated as CASSLKGGITEAFF.

The V gene is TRBV14, the J gene TRBJ1-2, with D uncertain. This CDR3 has 13 residues. Trimming left V 0 bases short and J 8 bases short, with 10 bases between. CDR1 is SGHDN, CDR2 FVKESK, per germline. This chain's CDR3 is CASSQDFGGGYTF. In nucleotides, the CDR3 is TGTGCCAGCAGCCAAGATTTTGGCGGCGGCTACACCTTC.

The V gene is TRBV5-4, the J gene TRBJ1-1; D possibly corresponds to TRBD1 (5 bases). The CDR3 covers 17 residues. The V gene lost 4 bases and the J gene lost 4 bases, with 23 bases spanning the gap. CDR1 and CDR2 from the germline V gene are SGHNT and YYREEE (reference sequence). The CDR3 coding sequence is TGTGCCAGCAGCCCCGGGACTGCCGGGTCGCAGGTCACTGAAGCTTTCTTT. Translated, it gives CASSPGTAGSQVTEAFF.

The chain uses TRBV7-9 and TRBJ1-2, with TRBD1 identical over 7 bases. Trimming removed 4 bases from V and 5 bases from J; junction bases left unmatched: 16. There are 17 residues in the CDR3. Per the germline V gene, CDR1 is SEHNR and CDR2 is FQNEAQ (reference sequence). Here the CDR3 DNA reads TGTGCCAGCAGCTCAACCAGACAGGGTTTTATAGGATATGGCTACACCTTC. The encoded protein is CASSSTRQGFIGYGYTF.

The J gene is TRBJ2-5, the V gene TRBV6-1; TRBD2 agrees at 12 bases. Germline lookup yields CDR1 MNHNS and CDR2 SASEGT. J was trimmed by 6 bases and V by 6 bases; bases with no gene match: 8. The CDR3 loop spans 15 amino acids. The CDR3 is CASRSASGGAQTQYF. The CDR3 DNA follows: TGTGCCAGCAGGTCCGCTAGCGGGGGGGCTCAGACCCAGTACTTC.

A remark on this clone: Other DNA sequences in this specimen translate into the identical CDR3. The chain employs TRBV9 and TRBJ2-2, with 8 bases aligning to TRBD1. With 4 bases clipped from V and 5 bases from J, the junction kept 7 bases outside the gene matches. Per germline, CDR1 SGDLS and CDR2 YYNGEE. The CDR3 runs to 15 residues. CDR3 region: CASSPRTGLTGELFF. The DNA for the CDR3 is TGTGCCAGCAGCCCCAGGACAGGGTTAACCGGGGAGCTGTTTTTT.